Shown below are 15 T cell receptor beta chains from a single sample sequenced in a study of identical twins. TCRdb fed the 5' RACE reads into MiXCR, producing one record per CDR3 protein. The sample consists of some 500,000 distinct CDR3 sequences, around 14% of them appearing once. Separately, the same data were catalogued under a study of yellow fever vaccine responses in identical twins.

The sample was CD4+ T cells sorted from blood. The source is a woman between 18 and 29 years old in good health.

This clonotype has just a few counts. The rearrangement joins TRBV5-1 to TRBJ2-3, with 9 bases aligning to TRBD2. Germline CDR1 is SGHRS and CDR2 is YFSETQ. The junction had 6 bases not matched to a gene; V was cut back by 4 bases and J by 0 bases. The CDR3 length is 16 residues. The CDR3 DNA reads TGCGCCAGCAGCCTCGGGACTAGCAAGAGCACAGATACGCAGTATTTT. Translation gives CASSLGTSKSTDTQYF.

The rearrangement joins TRBV7-2 to TRBJ2-7, with 13 bases matching TRBD2. CDR1 is SGHTA and CDR2 is FQGNSA in the germline V gene. Losses at the gene ends were 4 bases for V and 6 bases for J; bases not matched to a gene: 9. The CDR3 is 16 residues long. The CDR3 DNA is TGTGCCAGCAGCTCGGGACTAGCGGGATCTTATGGCGAGCAGTACTTC. The encoded protein is CASSSGLAGSYGEQYF. The variable domain in full, completed from reference TRBV7-2 and TRBJ2-7, reads GAGVSQSPSNKVTEKGKDVELRCDPISGHTALYWYRQSLGQGLEFLIYFQGNSAPDKSGLPSDRFSAERTGGSVSTLTIQRTQQEDSAVYLCASSSGLAGSYGEQYFGPGTRLTVT.

This clonotype was counted a few times. This sequence joins TRBV27 and TRBJ2-7, with no clear D. V shed 0 bases and J shed 2 bases, with 11 bases lying between them. CDR3 length equals 15 residues. The V gene's germline CDR1 is MNHEY and CDR2 SMNVEV (reference sequence). The CDR3 nucleotides are TGTGCCAGCAGTTTATCCACGGATCGGCCCTACGAGCAGTACTTC. It encodes CASSLSTDRPYEQYF.

Many counts were recorded for this clonotype. V gene TRBV7-6 combines with J gene TRBJ2-5, with D unclear. The V end lost 1 base, the J end lost 5 bases, and 8 bases lay between the germline ends. This CDR3 comprises 13 residues. The V gene's germline CDR1 is SGHVS and CDR2 FNYEAQ. The CDR3 is CASSLGYRETQYF. The CDR3 region has the DNA TGTGCCAGCAGCTTAGGGTATCGGGAGACCCAGTACTTC.

The gene calls are TRBV20-1 and TRBJ1-6; no reliable D call. The germline V and J ends were trimmed by 4 bases and 10 bases, with 20 bases remaining between them. The CDR3 loop spans 15 amino acids. Germline CDR1 and CDR2: DFQATT and SNEGSKA (reference sequence). CDR3 coding DNA: TGCAGTGCTATACCTCCTTGGGCCTTGCAATCACCCCTCCACTTT. Its translation: CSAIPPWALQSPLHF.

This clonotype was observed a handful of times. V is TRBV12-3 or TRBV12-4 and J is TRBJ1-2; the match to TRBD1 covers 7 bases. V trimming: 5 bases; J trimming: 6 bases; junction bases outside the gene matches: 15. This CDR3 is built from 16 residues. The CDR3 reads CASSKPRRGGAHGYTF. The CDR3 nucleotides are TGTGCCAGCAGTAAACCCAGACGAGGGGGCGCCCATGGCTACACCTTC.

This rearrangement joins TRBV12-3 or TRBV12-4 to TRBJ2-5, with unresolved D. The CDR3 has 13 amino acids. The V end lost 3 bases, the J end lost 3 bases, and 8 bases lay between the germline ends. This CDR3 reads CASSLWQEETQYF. The CDR3 DNA is TGTGCCAGCAGTTTGTGGCAGGAAGAGACCCAGTACTTC.

The sample holds a few counts of this clonotype. The chain has TRBV2 and TRBJ2-7; 9 nucleotides agree with TRBD1. The CDR3 is 14 amino acids. Germline trimming cut 8 bases from V and 2 bases from J; bases unmatched to any gene: 7. The V gene's germline CDR1 is SNHLY and CDR2 FYNNEI. The CDR3 spells CASFSGQGTYEQYF. The CDR3 DNA reads as TGTGCCAGCTTTTCAGGACAGGGGACCTACGAGCAGTACTTC.

The table lists this clonotype with a few counts. This rearrangement joins TRBV20-1 to TRBJ2-5; TRBD2 matches 12 bases. Germline trimming cut 3 bases from V and 2 bases from J; bases unmatched to any gene: 10. Germline-derived CDR1 and CDR2 are DFQATT and SNEGSKA (reference sequence). The CDR3 loop spans 17 amino acids. The CDR3 protein is CSASRLAGGSGQETQYF. For the CDR3, the DNA is TGCAGTGCTAGCAGGCTAGCGGGAGGGAGTGGTCAAGAGACCCAGTACTTC.

This sequence joins TRBV11-2 and TRBJ2-7; maybe TRBD2 (7 bases). Trimming pared 5 bases from V and 0 bases from J, leaving 14 bases between. This CDR3 is built from 15 residues. Germline V gene lookup returns CDR1 SGHAT and CDR2 FQNNGV. The CDR3: CASSHFGGRSYEQYF. CDR3 DNA: TGTGCCAGCAGCCACTTCGGGGGGCGCTCCTACGAGCAGTACTTC.

CDR3 region: CSARETVLYHGYTF. CDR3 nucleotide sequence: TGCAGTGCTAGAGAGACAGTTTTATATCATGGCTACACCTTC. V gene TRBV20-1 combines with J gene TRBJ1-2; perhaps TRBD1 as D (5 bases). Germline CDR1 DFQATT, CDR2 SNEGSKA (reference sequence). V gave up 0 bases and J gave up 6 bases, with 14 bases separating them. This CDR3 is built from 14 residues.

This clonotype was seen repeatedly, ten times or more. The chain uses TRBV12-3 or TRBV12-4 and TRBJ2-7, with TRBD2 as a possible D gene (6 bases). The V and J ends lost 4 bases and 0 bases respectively, with 10 bases between them. This CDR3 region has 14 residues. The CDR3 DNA reads TGTGCCAGCAGTTCATGGCGGGGCTCCTACGAGCAGTACTTC. Its translation: CASSSWRGSYEQYF.

This rearrangement joins TRBV7-2 to TRBJ2-1, with 9 bases identical to TRBD2. This CDR3 has 15 amino acids. CDR1 SGHTA and CDR2 FQGNSA come from the germline V gene. Losses at the gene ends were 5 bases for V and 1 base for J; bases not matched to a gene: 3. Here the CDR3 reads CASSIGLASYNEQFF. The CDR3 coding sequence is TGTGCCAGCAGCATCGGACTAGCGTCCTACAATGAGCAGTTCTTC.

The V call is TRBV20-1, the J call TRBJ2-3; TRBD1 matches 8 bases. Trimming cost V 6 bases and J 3 bases; bases outside gene matches: 8. Germline V gene lookup returns CDR1 DFQATT and CDR2 SNEGSKA (reference sequence). This CDR3 comprises 14 residues. The CDR3 here is CSAGTGRGTDTQYF. The CDR3 region has the DNA TGCAGTGCCGGGACAGGTCGTGGGACAGATACGCAGTATTTT.

This clonotype was seen a few times. The chain carries TRBV3-1 and TRBJ1-2; no reliable D call. Germline V gives CDR1 LGHDT, CDR2 YNNKEL (reference sequence). The V gene lost 2 bases and the J gene lost 8 bases, with 12 bases spanning the gap. The CDR3 contains 13 residues. In DNA, the CDR3 is TGTGCCAGCAGCCAATCGGGATTGTCGGGCTACACCTTC. Translating gives CASSQSGLSGYTF.